Presented here are 28 T cell receptor beta chains from one specimen sequenced in a study of shared T cell receptors in the human thymus. TCRdb's copy holds only in-frame clones and misses some; the assay was immunoSEQ multiplex PCR. The repertoire holds some 720,000 clones, over 75% seen once, with roughly 0.0097% in the top ten. These same data were also listed under a study on human thymus T cells.

What was sequenced was thymocytes. The receptors shown here come from a boy under two years old with a congenital heart defect.

The chain has TRBV20-1 and TRBJ2-5; tentative D call: TRBD1 (6 bases). The V end was cut by 3 bases, the J end by 11 bases, with 13 bases between. Germline V gene data show CDR1 as DFQATT and CDR2 as SNEGSKA (reference sequence). The CDR3 runs 11 residues. The CDR3 nucleotides are TGCAGTGCTAGGGGACACAGTAAGCAGTACTTC. Amino acid sequence: CSARGHSKQYF.

The chain carries TRBV6-1 and TRBJ2-7, with 10 positions matching TRBD1. Per germline, CDR1 MNHNS and CDR2 SASEGT. This CDR3 is built from 14 residues. J gave up 3 bases and V 6 bases, and 5 bases lay outside the gene matches. In DNA form, the CDR3 reads TGTGCCAGCAGCGACAGGGACAGGGGCTACGAGCAGTACTTC. Residues: CASSDRDRGYEQYF.

The chain employs TRBV27 and TRBJ2-2; 8 bases align to TRBD2. Germline values: CDR1 MNHEY, CDR2 SMNVEV (reference sequence). The CDR3 has 15 amino acids. Trimming at V came to 6 bases and at J to 1 base, leaving 4 bases not matched to a gene. The CDR3 spells CASRPLAVNTGELFF. The CDR3, as DNA: TGTGCCAGCAGACCACTAGCGGTGAACACCGGGGAGCTGTTTTTT.

In regard to this clone: Germline is not matched at one junction end, which may reflect a read error. This sample also contains other DNA sequences that code for the same CDR3. This chain uses TRBV30 with TRBJ2-7, with 7 nucleotides matching TRBD2. Germline CDR1 GTSNPN, CDR2 SVGIG (reference sequence). This CDR3 has 19 residues. In DNA form, the CDR3 reads TGCGCCTGGAGTGTACTTTGGATGGGGTATCTTAGCGGGTTAGACGAGCAGTACTTC. Its protein product is CAWSVLWMGYLSGLDEQYF.

The rearrangement joins TRBV5-1 to TRBJ2-5, with D possibly TRBD2 on 6 matching bases. Trimming stripped 3 bases from V and 2 bases from J, with 11 bases between. The CDR3 has 14 residues. CDR1 and CDR2 from the germline V gene are SGHRS and YFSETQ. As DNA, the CDR3 is TGCGCCAGCAGCTGGAGGGAGGAACAAGAGACCCAGTACTTC. Encoded protein: CASSWREEQETQYF.

The chain joins TRBV2 to TRBJ2-6; D call uncertain. Germline lookup yields CDR1 SNHLY and CDR2 FYNNEI. V shed 3 bases and J shed 2 bases, with 17 bases lying between them. CDR3 length equals 18 residues. In nucleotides, the CDR3 is TGTGCCAGCAGTGATTACGTTAAGAGGTTCCCTGGGGCCAACGTCCTGACTTTC. Its translation: CASSDYVKRFPGANVLTF.

This clone was detected only once. V gene TRBV7-9 combines with J gene TRBJ2-5; 8 nucleotides agree with TRBD1. The tail of the sequence fits TRBJ2-7 better, so the J call may be wrong. The CDR3 runs to 18 residues. Germline V lookup: CDR1 SEHNR, CDR2 FQNEAQ (reference sequence). The chain's CDR3 is CASSLTSSGTGRSYEQYF. The CDR3 DNA follows: TGTGCCAGCAGCTTAACCTCCTCCGGGACAGGACGCTCCTACGAGCAGTACTTC.

The chain is built from TRBV4-1 and TRBJ2-1; TRBD1 matches 10 bases. J lost 9 bases, V lost 1 base, and 9 bases had no gene match. Germline CDR1 reads MGHRA; CDR2 reads YSYEKL. The CDR3 contains 16 residues. CDR3 coding DNA: TGCGCCAGCAGCCAAGGCCTTGGACAGGGGGTCAGTGAGCAGTTCTTC. Translating gives CASSQGLGQGVSEQFF.

The chain employs TRBV27 and TRBJ2-1; TRBD1 might be the D (6 bases). The CDR3 is made up of 16 amino acids. Per the germline V gene, CDR1 is MNHEY and CDR2 is SMNVEV (reference sequence). V lost 8 bases and J 5 bases, leaving 22 bases between the germline ends. CDR3 amino acids: CASSLLGGDKDNEQFF. The CDR3 DNA is TGTGCCAGCTCTTTATTAGGGGGAGACAAGGACAATGAGCAGTTCTTC.

This chain joins TRBV4-2 and TRBJ2-3; 10 bases align to TRBD2. V was clipped by 1 base and J by 3 bases; unmatched bases: 19. The CDR3 is 21 amino acids. Germline CDR1 and CDR2: LGHNA and YNFKEQ. The CDR3 DNA is TGTGCCAGCAGCCAAGTGCTGGAGGGGAGGCCCGGGACTAGCGCAACAGATACGCAGTATTTT. Amino acids: CASSQVLEGRPGTSATDTQYF.

The gene calls are TRBV9 and TRBJ2-5; D perhaps matches TRBD2 (6 bases). Germline CDR1 SGDLS, CDR2 YYNGEE. The length of the CDR3 is 16 residues. With 4 bases removed from V and 5 bases from J, the gap between germline ends came to 21 bases. CDR3 coding DNA: TGTGCCAGCAGCTCTCCCGGGACTCACTGTACGGAGACCCAGTACTTC. Translation: CASSSPGTHCTETQYF. The full variable domain, its missing parts supplied by reference TRBV9 and TRBJ2-5, is DSGVTQTPKHLITATGQRVTLRCSPRSGDLSVYWYQQSLDQGLQFLIQYYNGEERAKGNILERFSAQQFPDLHSELNLSSLELGDSALYFCASSSPGTHCTETQYFGPGTRLLVL.

The chain carries TRBV2 and TRBJ2-7; 12 bases agree with TRBD2. The CDR3 spans 20 residues. Per germline, CDR1 SNHLY and CDR2 FYNNEI. Losses at the gene ends were 6 bases for V and 6 bases for J; bases not matched to a gene: 24. This CDR3 is CASRTPRTSGKASPTCEQYF. As DNA, the CDR3 is TGTGCCAGCAGGACCCCTCGGACTAGCGGGAAGGCATCCCCTACCTGCGAGCAGTACTTC.

The chain couples TRBV5-1 to TRBJ1-2; no definite D call. Per the germline V gene, CDR1 is SGHRS and CDR2 is YFSETQ. The CDR3 totals 15 residues. V was shortened by 3 bases and J by 4 bases, with 16 bases between the two germline ends. CDR3 sequence: CASSWTREVGYGYTF. In nucleotides, the CDR3 is TGCGCCAGCAGCTGGACCCGGGAGGTGGGCTATGGCTACACCTTC.

V gene TRBV11-2 combines with J gene TRBJ2-3; D call uncertain. Germline V gene data show CDR1 as SGHAT and CDR2 as FQNNGV. This CDR3 has 17 residues. The V gene lost 8 bases and the J gene lost 2 bases, with 23 bases spanning the gap. This chain's CDR3 is CASALRATHYHTDTQYF. The CDR3 coding sequence is TGTGCCAGCGCCCTGAGAGCTACCCATTACCACACAGATACGCAGTATTTT. Full variable domain (outside the CDR3, taken from reference TRBV11-2 and TRBJ2-3): EAGVAQSPRYKIIEKRQSVAFWCNPISGHATLYWYQQILGQGPKLLIQFQNNGVVDDSQLPKDRFSAERLKGVDSTLKIQPAKLEDSAVYLCASALRATHYHTDTQYFGPGTRLTVL.

CDR3 region: CAISGIGPGGWEQYF. The CDR3 region has the DNA TGTGCCATCAGTGGGATAGGGCCAGGGGGCTGGGAGCAGTACTTC. The J gene is TRBJ2-7, the V gene TRBV10-3; 8 positions match TRBD1. V was clipped by 4 bases and J by 7 bases; unmatched bases: 12. Germline CDR1 ENHRY, CDR2 SYGVKD. The length of the CDR3 is 15 residues.

This clone was counted once. This chain connects TRBV11-3 to TRBJ2-3; TRBD2 agrees at 10 bases. This CDR3 has 17 amino acids. V was clipped by 3 bases and J by 5 bases; unmatched bases: 11. Germline-derived CDR1 and CDR2 are SGHNT and YENEEA. DNA of the CDR3: TGTGCCAGCAGCTTGGTGCCCCTAGCGGGAGTGAGAGATACGCAGTATTTT. It is translated as CASSLVPLAGVRDTQYF.

V gene TRBV7-9 combines with J gene TRBJ1-3; D perhaps matches TRBD1 (5 bases). Germline values: CDR1 SEHNR, CDR2 FQNEAQ (reference sequence). V was trimmed by 6 bases and J by 0 bases, leaving 12 bases between them. This CDR3 spans 15 amino acids. The CDR3 protein is CASRGLGGSGNTIYF. Here the CDR3 DNA reads TGTGCCAGCAGGGGATTGGGGGGCTCTGGAAACACCATATATTTT.

This chain uses TRBV7-9 with TRBJ2-3; 9 positions agree with TRBD2. CDR1 SEHNR and CDR2 FQNEAQ come from the germline V gene (reference sequence). With 1 base clipped from V and 6 bases from J, the junction kept 5 bases outside the gene matches. The CDR3 is 15 residues long. CDR3 sequence reads: CASSLETSGEDTQYF. Written as DNA, the CDR3 is TGTGCCAGCAGCTTAGAGACTAGCGGTGAGGATACGCAGTATTTT.

V and J are TRBV15 and TRBJ2-7; 7 bases fit TRBD1. V trimming: 0 bases; J trimming: 2 bases; junction bases outside the gene matches: 10. CDR1 and CDR2 (germline): LNHNV, YYDKDF (reference sequence). The CDR3 contains 17 residues. CDR3 residues: CATSRDEPGQSTYEQYF. In DNA form, the CDR3 reads TGTGCCACCAGCAGAGATGAACCGGGACAGTCGACCTACGAGCAGTACTTC. Using reference TRBV15 and TRBJ2-7 for the parts outside the CDR3, the full variable domain is DAMVIQNPRYQVTQFGKPVTLSCSQTLNHNVMYWYQQKSSQAPKLLFHYYDKDFNNEADTPDNFQSRRPNTSFCFLDIRSPGLGDTAMYLCATSRDEPGQSTYEQYFGPGTRLTVT.

This sequence joins TRBV28 and TRBJ2-7; D remains ambiguous. Germline V gene data show CDR1 as MDHEN and CDR2 as SYDVKM. The CDR3 spans 14 residues. V was cut by 6 bases and J by 3 bases, with 15 bases left in between. The CDR3 sequence is CASSYGGPSYEQYF. In DNA form, the CDR3 reads TGTGCCAGCAGCTACGGCGGTCCGAGCTACGAGCAGTACTTC. Using reference TRBV28 and TRBJ2-7 for the parts outside the CDR3, the full variable domain is DVKVTQSSRYLVKRTGEKVFLECVQDMDHENMFWYRQDPGLGLRLIYFSYDVKMKEKGDIPEGYSVSREKKERFSLILESASTNQTSMYLCASSYGGPSYEQYFGPGTRLTVT.

This sequence joins TRBV4-3 and TRBJ1-3, with a tentative D call TRBD1 (5 bases). The V end was cut by 0 bases, the J end by 1 base, with 10 bases between. Germline loops: CDR1 LGHNA, CDR2 YSLEER. This CDR3 is 16 amino acids long. As DNA, the CDR3 is TGCGCCAGCAGCCAAGATAAAAGGGGATCTGGAAACACCATATATTTT. It translates to CASSQDKRGSGNTIYF.

This clone was seen just once. V usage is TRBV28 and J usage is TRBJ2-6; D gene uncertain. CDR1 and CDR2 (germline): MDHEN, SYDVKM. CDR3 length: 18 amino acids. Trimming removed 6 bases at V and 0 bases at J, with 18 bases between. CDR3 sequence reads: CASRTPEWIPSGANVLTF. The CDR3 nucleotides are TGTGCCAGCAGGACGCCGGAGTGGATTCCCTCTGGGGCCAACGTCCTGACTTTC. The full variable domain, rest sourced from reference TRBV28 and TRBJ2-6, is DVKVTQSSRYLVKRTGEKVFLECVQDMDHENMFWYRQDPGLGLRLIYFSYDVKMKEKGDIPEGYSVSREKKERFSLILESASTNQTSMYLCASRTPEWIPSGANVLTFGAGSRLTVL.

The rearrangement uses TRBV15 and TRBJ2-3, with TRBD2 matching over 10 bases. V trimming: 3 bases; J trimming: 1 base; junction bases outside the gene matches: 1. CDR1 is LNHNV and CDR2 is YYDKDF in the germline V gene (reference sequence). This CDR3 comprises 15 residues. CDR3 sequence: CATSSLAGGTDTQYF. The CDR3 region has the DNA TGTGCCACCAGCAGCCTAGCGGGAGGCACAGATACGCAGTATTTT.

The J gene is TRBJ2-7, the V gene TRBV28; TRBD2 matches at 10 bases. The CDR3 contains 18 residues. The V segment lost 3 bases and the J segment 0 bases; nucleotides outside the gene matches: 11. Germline assignment: CDR1 MDHEN and CDR2 SYDVKM. The CDR3 spells CASSFRPLPSGGSYEQYF. As DNA, the CDR3 is TGTGCCAGCAGTTTCCGTCCCCTCCCTAGCGGGGGCTCCTACGAGCAGTACTTC.

The J gene is TRBJ2-7, the V gene TRBV11-1, with D possibly matching TRBD1 (6 bases). The CDR3 contains 13 residues. CDR1 and CDR2 (germline): SGHAT, FQDESV (reference sequence). V lost 7 bases to trimming and J lost 5 bases, with 15 bases between them. CDR3 nucleotide sequence: TGTGCCAGCAAAAAGGACAGATATCACGAGCAGTACTTC. Translating gives CASKKDRYHEQYF.

The rearrangement uses TRBV11-2 and TRBJ2-5; possible D gene TRBD1, 5 bases. The CDR3 covers 13 residues. In germline, CDR1 is SGHAT, CDR2 FQNNGV. Trimming pared 0 bases from V and 11 bases from J, leaving 13 bases between. In DNA form, the CDR3 reads TGTGCCAGCAGCTTAGATCTGGTACAGGAGCAGTACTTC. Amino acids: CASSLDLVQEQYF.

This rearrangement joins TRBV10-3 to TRBJ1-2; 8 bases are shared with TRBD1. Germline V CDR1 and CDR2: ENHRY, SYGVKD. Trimming at V came to 8 bases and at J to 2 bases, leaving 13 bases not matched to a gene. There are 16 residues in the CDR3. The chain's CDR3 is CAICRTGRTGNYGYTF. The CDR3 DNA follows: TGTGCCATCTGCAGGACAGGGCGGACGGGGAACTATGGCTACACCTTC.

The chain employs TRBV7-2 and TRBJ2-3; TRBD2 matches at 9 bases. CDR3 size: 17 residues. V gave up 1 base and J gave up 4 bases; unmatched junction bases: 9. Germline V lookup: CDR1 SGHTA, CDR2 FQGNSA. This chain's CDR3 is CASSLGEWLAGPDTQYF. The CDR3 DNA follows: TGTGCCAGCAGCTTAGGGGAGTGGCTAGCGGGGCCAGATACGCAGTATTTT.